This is a list of T cell receptor beta chains from one sample in a study of PD-1 blockade in classical Hodgkin lymphoma. Using immunoSEQ multiplex PCR, the repertoire was profiled, and TCRdb retains in-frame clones only, with some absent. The sample holds 98,000 or so clones, about 89% seen once. Sequenced here: peripheral blood mononuclear cells (PBMCs), sampled before the second cycle of nivolumab. Receptors were obtained from a human donor with classical Hodgkin lymphoma. CDR3s include the opening cysteine and the closing phenylalanine or tryptophan. The D gene is left open where the match is weak. Size is stated for part of the rows, as once, few or many counts, or as a class when the clone is expanded.

J	V	D	size	DNA	CDR3
TRBJ1-2	TRBV6-5	.	.	TGTGCCAGCAGTTACGGATCGGCCGGGGCTGGCTACACCTTC	CASSYGSAGAGYTF
TRBJ2-2	TRBV4-1	.	.	TGCGCCAGCAGCCAAGAAGAGGTGGGCAGGCTATTACCCGGGTTGTCCGGGGAGCTGTTTTTT	CASSQEEVGRLLPGLSGELFF
TRBJ1-1	TRBV7-6	.	.	TGTGCCAGCAGCTTAGGGGAGTACACTGAAGCTTTCTTT	CASSLGEYTEAFF
TRBJ2-7	TRBV2	TRBD2	.	TGTGCCAGCAGGCAAGCGGGGTTCTCCTACGAGCAGTACTTC	CASRQAGFSYEQYF
TRBJ2-7	TRBV18	.	.	TGTGCCAGCTCACCATCCGGAAGTAGGTGGTACGAGCAGTACTTC	CASSPSGSRWYEQYF
TRBJ2-5	TRBV10-2	.	.	TGCGCCAGCAGCTCTTCCGGTGAGCAGTACTTC	CASSSSGEQYF
TRBJ2-7	TRBV6-5	.	.	TGTGCCAGCAGTTACGTCGGGGGCGAGCAGTACTTC	CASSYVGGEQYF
TRBJ1-1	TRBV2	.	.	TGTGCCAGCAGTGAGGGACCGGGAAGGACGACTGAAGCTTTCTTT	CASSEGPGRTTEAFF
TRBJ1-1	TRBV29-1	.	.	TGCAGCGTTAAGTCGAACACTGAAGCTTTCTTT	CSVKSNTEAFF
TRBJ1-1	TRBV11-3	.	once	TGTGCCAGCAGCTTAGGACCCATGGGGGGCGACACTGAAGCTTTCTTT	CASSLGPMGGDTEAFF
TRBJ2-5	TRBV25-1	.	few	TGTGCCAGCAGTGAATCGCCGGTGGAGACCCAGTACTTC	CASSESPVETQYF
TRBJ1-2	TRBV6-6	.	once	TGTGCCATTGGCGGCTACACCTTC	CAIGGYTF
TRBJ2-7	TRBV19	.	.	TGTGCCAGTAGTATAACCCCCGGCTACGAGCAGTACTTC	CASSITPGYEQYF
TRBJ2-7	TRBV18	.	.	TGTGCCAGCTCACCACCGCCTAGCGCCTTCCCCTACGAGCAGTACTTC	CASSPPPSAFPYEQYF
TRBJ2-5	TRBV18	.	.	TGTGCCAGCTCACCACCGGGGGGACAGATAACGTACCAAGAGACCCAGTACTTC	CASSPPGGQITYQETQYF
TRBJ2-7	TRBV11-2	.	.	TGTGCCACTACCGGGACGGAGGACGACGAGCAGTACTTC	CATTGTEDDEQYF
TRBJ1-5	TRBV28	.	.	TGTGCCAGTAAGGGACCGTATAGCAATCAGCCCCAGCATTTT	CASKGPYSNQPQHF
TRBJ2-3	TRBV19	.	.	TGTGCCAGTAGTATCGGGGGTTCGGGGGCAGATACGCAGTATTTT	CASSIGGSGADTQYF
TRBJ1-2	TRBV7-9	.	few	TGTGCCAGCAGCTTAGGACCGAGGGTCGGCTACACCTTC	CASSLGPRVGYTF
TRBJ2-1	TRBV19	TRBD1	.	TGTGCCAGTAGTATACAGGGGGCGGTCAGTGAGCAGTTCTTC	CASSIQGAVSEQFF
TRBJ2-4	TRBV28	.	.	TGTGCCAGCAGTATAACTGTGTTGAGGGGACCAAACATTCAGTACTTC	CASSITVLRGPNIQYF